This T cell receptor (beta chain) was sequenced during a study of T cells in Graves' hyperthyroidism and ophthalmopathy. General study results and limits: Most thyroid clonotypes with frequency above 0.001 were detected in blood. Model output signaled ophthalmopathy a median approximately six months ahead of onset.

The CDR3 has 17 residues. Looked up from germline, CDR1 is MGHRA and CDR2 is YSYEKL. Trimming at V came to 3 bases and at J to 7 bases, leaving 12 bases not matched to a gene. Amplification of TCR beta CDR3 regions was performed using RNA transcripts as template. TCR CDR3 regions were first amplified by RT-PCR with HTBI primers. TCRdb recomputed calls from the multiplex PCR reads with MiXCR, one row per CDR3 protein. The sample includes around 690,000 distinct CDR3 sequences, 15% to 20% of them seen just once. This clonotype showed up many times. What it binds is not known. The TCR sequence derives from a man in his fifties or sixties with Graves' hyperthyroidism. V and J are TRBV4-1 and TRBJ2-1, with 10 bases lining up with TRBD1. Specimen: blood. The CDR3 DNA follows: TGCGCCAGCAGCCACGCCTTTGCGGGACAGGGGCGAAATGAGCAGTTCTTC. It codes for CASSHAFAGQGRNEQFF.